The 27 T cell receptor beta chains presented below share a single source sample, sequenced in a study of CD8+CD57+ T cells in acquired aplastic anemia (dated by TCRdb to 2016 to 2019). The listed sequencing device is Illumina HiSeq 2000. Profiling of TCR beta VDJ combinations and CDR3 sequences used genomic DNA as the template. TCRdb trimmed the raw reads at Q25, called clones with MiXCR and kept productive beta chains. Each CDR3 protein appears once, grouped with its most common genes and DNA. This sample holds some 170,000 distinct CDR3 sequences; roughly three fifths were observed only once. Together, the top ten hold about 44% of the sample. Patients chosen for sequencing had shown expansion of CD8+CD57+ cells by flow cytometry. Sequenced: sorted CD4+, CD8+, or CD8+CD57+ T cells (not recorded which) from PBMCs. Source of these receptors: a human donor with aplastic anemia.

This clonotype has at least ten counts. The chain has TRBV2 and TRBJ2-7, with 9 bases aligning to TRBD1. V shed 7 bases, J shed 3 bases, and the junction held 7 bases outside the gene matches. The length of the CDR3 is 14 residues. The germline V gene encodes CDR1 SNHLY and CDR2 FYNNEI. This CDR3 reads CASKRGQGNYEQYF. The CDR3 DNA follows: TGTGCCAGCAAACGGGGACAGGGTAACTACGAGCAGTACTTC.

This sequence joins TRBV24-1 and TRBJ2-4, with TRBD1 matching over 7 bases. Unmatched junction bases numbered 4, after V lost 7 bases and J lost 5 bases. CDR1 is KGHDR and CDR2 is SFDVKD in the germline V gene. This CDR3 is 13 amino acids long. This CDR3 reads CATSGQAQNIQYF. CDR3 coding DNA: TGTGCCACCAGCGGACAGGCGCAAAACATTCAGTACTTC.

The chain has TRBV10-3 and TRBJ2-7; D is tentatively TRBD1 or TRBD2 (5 bases each). The CDR3 contains 17 residues. V was pared by 3 bases and J by 6 bases, with 24 bases between. Germline CDR1 ENHRY, CDR2 SYGVKD. Here the CDR3 reads CAISDSLLGSGPSEQYF. As DNA, the CDR3 is TGTGCCATCAGTGATTCTCTCCTAGGTTCGGGGCCCTCCGAGCAGTACTTC.

This chain's CDR3 is CASSLVMGGSSYNEAFF. Here the CDR3 DNA reads TGTGCCAGCAGCTTAGTAATGGGGGGTTCATCCTACAATGAAGCTTTCTTT. The gene calls are TRBV7-8 and TRBJ1-1; TRBD1 is a possible D gene (5 bases). This CDR3 has 17 residues. The germline V gene encodes CDR1 SGHVS and CDR2 FQNEAQ. V was trimmed by 1 base and J by 7 bases, leaving 22 bases between them.

In DNA, the CDR3 is TGTGCCAGCAGCGGGACACCTAATTCCAAGGGGGAGACCCAGTACTTC. Translation: CASSGTPNSKGETQYF. The V gene is TRBV7-6, the J gene TRBJ2-5; TRBD1 might be the D (6 bases). CDR1 is SGHVS, CDR2 FNYEAQ, per germline. Trimming left V 5 bases short and J 5 bases short, with 21 bases between. CDR3 length equals 16 residues.

This clonotype was detected a few times. CDR3 DNA sequence: TGCAGTGCACTGACAGGGGTCGGGTACGAGCAGTACTTC. Amino acid sequence: CSALTGVGYEQYF. The chain carries TRBV20-1 and TRBJ2-7, with 8 positions matching TRBD1. V shed 6 bases and J 4 bases; nucleotides not matched to a gene: 8. Per germline, CDR1 DFQATT and CDR2 SNEGSKA (reference sequence). The CDR3 totals 13 residues.

In this sample, this clonotype turned up once. The chain carries TRBV9 and TRBJ2-1, with 7 positions matching TRBD2. CDR1 and CDR2 from the germline V gene are SGDLS and YYNGEE. The V segment lost 2 bases and the J segment 6 bases; nucleotides outside the gene matches: 5. This CDR3 has 14 residues. The CDR3 DNA sequence: TGTGCCAGCAGCGTGGGGGGGGGAAGCAATGAGCAGTTCTTC. Translation: CASSVGGGSNEQFF.

The chain employs TRBV24-1 and TRBJ2-5; TRBD2 matches 9 bases. Trimming cost V 5 bases and J 4 bases; bases outside gene matches: 4. The germline V gene has CDR1 KGHDR and CDR2 SFDVKD. This CDR3 has 14 amino acids. In DNA form, the CDR3 reads TGTGCCACCAGTGCTAGCGGGATGTCAGAGACCCAGTACTTC. Amino acids: CATSASGMSETQYF.

This clonotype was recorded only once. V gene TRBV7-9 combines with J gene TRBJ2-7; D possibly corresponds to TRBD1 (6 bases). Germline values: CDR1 SEHNR, CDR2 FQNEAQ (reference sequence). This CDR3 has 15 residues. V gave up 3 bases and J gave up 3 bases, with 15 bases separating them. CDR3 coding DNA: TGTGCCAGCAGCTTGCCCCGGGACAACAGCTACGAGCAGTACTTC. This encodes CASSLPRDNSYEQYF.

The chain uses TRBV7-3 and TRBJ2-1; TRBD1 might be the D (6 bases). This CDR3 is built from 16 residues. Trimming removed 1 base from V and 3 bases from J, with 13 bases in between. Germline V gene lookup returns CDR1 SGHTA and CDR2 FQGTGA. As DNA, the CDR3 is TGTGCCAGCAGCTTAAAACCGGGACAAGACTACAATGAGCAGTTCTTC. This translates into CASSLKPGQDYNEQFF.

Concerning this clonotype itself: The conserved phenylalanine or tryptophan normally closing the CDR3 is absent here, so this likely arose from a read error. V usage is TRBV7-2 and J usage is TRBJ2-1, with 7 bases lining up with TRBD2. The junction had 1 base not matched to a gene; V was cut back by 0 bases and J by 2 bases. Germline CDR1 and CDR2: SGHTA and FQGNSA. CDR3 length equals 15 residues. The CDR3 DNA reads as TGTGCCAGCAGCTTAGCGGGAGGGACCTACAATGAGCAGTTCCTC. Its protein product is CASSLAGGTYNEQFL.

On this clonotype: Since a much larger clone is just one base distant, this may be a read error. The chain couples TRBV12-3 or TRBV12-4 to TRBJ2-4; D is uncertain. The CDR3 runs 14 residues. V was cut by 1 base and J by 3 bases, with 7 bases left in between. The CDR3 region has the DNA TGTGCCAGCAGTTTAGAAACCCTCAAAAACATTCAGTACTTC. Translated, it gives CASSLETLKNIQYF.

The rearrangement joins TRBV2 to TRBJ2-7; 9 bases fit TRBD2. Germline V gene sequence: CDR1 SNHLY, CDR2 FYNNEI. The CDR3 length is 14 residues. After removal of 6 bases from V and 0 bases from J, the junction contained 3 bases not matched to a gene. The CDR3 coding sequence is TGTGCCAGCAGAAGCGGGGGGCCCTCCTACGAGCAGTACTTC. This encodes CASRSGGPSYEQYF. The full variable domain, rest sourced from reference TRBV2 and TRBJ2-7, is EPEVTQTPSHQVTQMGQEVILRCVPISNHLYFYWYRQILGQKVEFLVSFYNNEISEKSEIFDDQFSVERPDGSNFTLKIRSTKLEDSAMYFCASRSGGPSYEQYFGPGTRLTVT.

This chain links TRBV11-1 with TRBJ1-3; 9 bases are a match to TRBD1. Germline CDR1 SGHAT, CDR2 FQDESV (reference sequence). This CDR3 has 18 residues. After removal of 3 bases from V and 0 bases from J, the junction contained 9 bases not matched to a gene. Here the CDR3 reads CASSFGTSTGGSGNTIYF. CDR3 coding DNA: TGTGCCAGCAGCTTCGGAACATCGACAGGGGGCTCTGGAAACACCATATATTTT.

This chain joins TRBV5-1 and TRBJ2-3, with D possibly being TRBD1 or TRBD2 (5 bases each). V was trimmed by 0 bases and J by 1 base, leaving 12 bases between them. There are 16 residues in the CDR3. Germline V CDR1 and CDR2: SGHRS, YFSETQ. This chain's CDR3 is CASSLVGGERTDTQYF. In DNA form, the CDR3 reads TGCGCCAGCAGCTTGGTTGGGGGAGAGCGCACAGATACGCAGTATTTT.

This clonotype has only a few counts. The V and J genes are TRBV7-2 and TRBJ2-3; the D gene could be TRBD1 or TRBD2 (6 bases each). The V end lost 2 bases, the J end lost 1 base, and 10 bases lay between the germline ends. The CDR3 extends over 15 amino acids. Germline assignment: CDR1 SGHTA and CDR2 FQGNSA. In nucleotides, the CDR3 is TGTGCCAGCAGCTTAAGGGGGACTCGCACAGATACGCAGTATTTT. Translated, it gives CASSLRGTRTDTQYF.

The chain links TRBV7-3 to TRBJ2-1; tentatively, D is TRBD2 (6 bases). Germline V CDR1 and CDR2: SGHTA, FQGTGA. With 1 base removed from V and 7 bases from J, the gap between germline ends came to 14 bases. The CDR3 extends over 15 amino acids. The CDR3 sequence: CASSLSSAGWNEQFF. The CDR3 DNA sequence: TGTGCCAGCAGCTTAAGCTCGGCGGGATGGAATGAGCAGTTCTTC.

A few counts support this clonotype. The chain joins TRBV27 to TRBJ1-5; D unclear. Germline CDR1 and CDR2: MNHEY and SMNVEV (reference sequence). V lost 3 bases to trimming and J lost 0 bases, with 9 bases between them. CDR3 length: 15 residues. CDR3 region: CASSFIAYSNQPQHF. CDR3 DNA: TGTGCCAGCAGTTTTATCGCGTATAGCAATCAGCCCCAGCATTTT.

The chain combines TRBV25-1 with TRBJ1-1; 7 nucleotides match TRBD1. CDR3 length: 16 residues. Trimming took 6 bases from V and 6 from J; bases not matched to a gene: 16. The V gene's germline CDR1 is MGHDK and CDR2 SYGVNS. Here the CDR3 reads CASSLESDRARAEAFF. CDR3 DNA sequence: TGTGCCAGCAGCTTGGAAAGTGACAGGGCGAGAGCTGAAGCTTTCTTT.

J is TRBJ1-6 and V is TRBV14; D uncertain. V was trimmed by 0 bases and J by 6 bases, leaving 6 bases between them. Germline assignment: CDR1 SGHDN and CDR2 FVKESK. The CDR3 spans 14 residues. This CDR3 reads CASSQDVPNSPLHF. CDR3 DNA sequence: TGTGCCAGCAGCCAAGATGTACCTAATTCACCCCTCCACTTT. Combining the CDR3 with reference TRBV14 and TRBJ1-6 gives the whole variable domain EAGVTQFPSHSVIEKGQTVTLRCDPISGHDNLYWYRRVMGKEIKFLLHFVKESKQDESGMPNNRFLAERTGGTYSTLKVQPAELEDSGVYFCASSQDVPNSPLHFGNGTRLTVT.

Of note for this clonotype: The missing conserved phenylalanine or tryptophan at the end of this CDR3 makes a read error likely. It is unclear where the CDR3 begins or ends on the DNA, so no DNA is shown, and the CDR3 is as TCRdb lists it. The CDR3 here is CATSDSPA. The rearrangement uses TRBV24-1 and TRBJ1-6. The CDR3 sequence runs 8 residues, both termini included. The V gene's germline CDR1 is KGHDR and CDR2 SFDVKD.

The chain recombines TRBV9 with TRBJ1-2; 11 bases agree with TRBD1. The CDR3 extends over 16 amino acids. V lost 0 bases to trimming and J lost 1 base; unmatched junction nucleotides: 2. Looked up from germline, CDR1 is SGDLS and CDR2 is YYNGEE. CDR3 sequence reads: CASSVGGTGGNYGYTF. Written as DNA, the CDR3 is TGTGCCAGCAGCGTAGGCGGGACAGGGGGTAACTATGGCTACACCTTC.

The J gene is TRBJ2-7, the V gene TRBV24-1, with 10 bases lining up with TRBD1. V shed 4 bases, J shed 2 bases, and the junction held 10 bases outside the gene matches. The CDR3 has 17 residues. Germline V gene data show CDR1 as KGHDR and CDR2 as SFDVKD. CDR3 residues: CATSESSPGQGAYEQYF. CDR3 nucleotide sequence: TGTGCCACCAGTGAATCCTCCCCCGGACAGGGGGCCTACGAGCAGTACTTC.

The sample holds a few counts of this clonotype. The chain is built from TRBV9 and TRBJ1-1; D uncertain. V was shortened by 0 bases and J by 3 bases, with 15 bases between the two germline ends. This CDR3 has 16 amino acids. From germline, CDR1 is SGDLS and CDR2 YYNGEE. CDR3 amino acids: CASSVDVGDMDTEAFF. Written as DNA, the CDR3 is TGTGCCAGCAGCGTAGATGTCGGGGATATGGACACTGAAGCTTTCTTT.

The rearrangement joins TRBV2 to TRBJ2-3; D is uncertain. V lost 6 bases to trimming and J lost 2 bases, with 9 bases between them. The germline CDR1 and CDR2 sequences are SNHLY and FYNNEI. The CDR3 runs to 13 residues. CDR3 sequence reads: CASRRDFTDTQYF. In DNA, the CDR3 is TGTGCCAGCAGGAGAGACTTCACAGATACGCAGTATTTT. Variable domain in full (rest from reference TRBV2 and TRBJ2-3): EPEVTQTPSHQVTQMGQEVILRCVPISNHLYFYWYRQILGQKVEFLVSFYNNEISEKSEIFDDQFSVERPDGSNFTLKIRSTKLEDSAMYFCASRRDFTDTQYFGPGTRLTVL.

The rearrangement joins TRBV7-9 to TRBJ1-1; D perhaps matches TRBD1 (6 bases). This CDR3 comprises 14 residues. Trimming cost V 2 bases and J 1 base, with 8 bases left between them. Germline values: CDR1 SEHNR, CDR2 FQNEAQ (reference sequence). The DNA for the CDR3 is TGTGCCAGCAGCTTACACAGGGAGAACACTGAAGCTTTCTTT. Translated, it gives CASSLHRENTEAFF.

This clonotype has only one observation. One base away lies a much larger clone, so this may be a sequencing read error. J is TRBJ1-1 and V is TRBV4-1; D perhaps matches TRBD1 (6 bases). The CDR3 length is 14 residues. In germline, CDR1 is MGHRA, CDR2 YSYEKL. The CDR3 sequence: CASSLFRGNTEVFF. Here the CDR3 DNA reads TGCGCCAGCAGCCTTTTTAGGGGGAACACTGAAGTTTTCTTT.